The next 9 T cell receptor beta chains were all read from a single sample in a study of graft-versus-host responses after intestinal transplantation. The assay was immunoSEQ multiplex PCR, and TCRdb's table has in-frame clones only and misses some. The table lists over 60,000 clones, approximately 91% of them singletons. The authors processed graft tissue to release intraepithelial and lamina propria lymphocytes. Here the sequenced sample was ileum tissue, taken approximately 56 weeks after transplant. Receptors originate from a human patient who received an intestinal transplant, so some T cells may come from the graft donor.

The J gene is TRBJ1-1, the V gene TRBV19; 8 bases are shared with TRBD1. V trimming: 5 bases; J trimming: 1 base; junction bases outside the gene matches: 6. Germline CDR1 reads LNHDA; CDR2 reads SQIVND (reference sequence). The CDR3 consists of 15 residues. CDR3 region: CASSVTGAPNTEAFF. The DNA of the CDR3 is TGTGCCAGTAGTGTGACAGGGGCGCCGAACACTGAAGCTTTCTTT.

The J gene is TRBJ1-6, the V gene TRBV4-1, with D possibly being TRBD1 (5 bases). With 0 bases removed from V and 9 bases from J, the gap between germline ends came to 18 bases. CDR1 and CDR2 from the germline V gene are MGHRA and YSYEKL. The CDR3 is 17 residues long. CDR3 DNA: TGCGCCAGCAGCCAAGATCTTTTTCGGGGCCTCCGTTCACCCCTCCACTTT. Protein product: CASSQDLFRGLRSPLHF.

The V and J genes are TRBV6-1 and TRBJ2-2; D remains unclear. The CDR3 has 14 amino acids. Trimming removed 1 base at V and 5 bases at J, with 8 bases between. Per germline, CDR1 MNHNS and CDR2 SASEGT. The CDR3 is CASSEVQRTGELFF. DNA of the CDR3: TGTGCCAGCAGTGAAGTACAGAGGACCGGGGAGCTGTTTTTT.

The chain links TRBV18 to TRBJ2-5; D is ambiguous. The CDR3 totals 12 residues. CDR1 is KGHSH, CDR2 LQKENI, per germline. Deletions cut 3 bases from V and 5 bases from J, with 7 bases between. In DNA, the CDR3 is TGTGCCAGCTCACCGGATCGCGAGACCCAGTACTTC. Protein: CASSPDRETQYF.

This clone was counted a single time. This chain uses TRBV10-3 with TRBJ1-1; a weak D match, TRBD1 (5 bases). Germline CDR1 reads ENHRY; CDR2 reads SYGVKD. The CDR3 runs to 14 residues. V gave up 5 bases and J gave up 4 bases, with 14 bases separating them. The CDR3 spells CAISSQGGGTEAFF. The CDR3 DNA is TGTGCCATCAGTTCGCAGGGCGGGGGCACTGAAGCTTTCTTT.

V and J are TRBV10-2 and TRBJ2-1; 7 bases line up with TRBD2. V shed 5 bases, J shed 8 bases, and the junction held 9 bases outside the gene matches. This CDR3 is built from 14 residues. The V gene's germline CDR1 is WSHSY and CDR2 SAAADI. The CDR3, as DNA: TGCGCCAGCAGTCAGGGCGGGAGTATGGATGAGCAGTTCTTC. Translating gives CASSQGGSMDEQFF.

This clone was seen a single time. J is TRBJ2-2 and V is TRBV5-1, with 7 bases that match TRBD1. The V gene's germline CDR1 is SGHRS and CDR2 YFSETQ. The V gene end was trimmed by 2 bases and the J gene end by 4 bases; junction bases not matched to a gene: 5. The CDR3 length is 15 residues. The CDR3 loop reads CASSFDRVGTGELFF. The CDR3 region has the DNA TGCGCCAGCAGCTTCGACAGGGTCGGCACCGGGGAGCTGTTTTTT.

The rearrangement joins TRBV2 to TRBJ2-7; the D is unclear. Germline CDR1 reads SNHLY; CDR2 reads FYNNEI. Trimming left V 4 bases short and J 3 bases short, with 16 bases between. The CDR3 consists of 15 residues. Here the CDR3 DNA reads TGTGCCAGCAGTGCGCACAACGCCGCAGTCTACGAGCAGTACTTC. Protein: CASSAHNAAVYEQYF. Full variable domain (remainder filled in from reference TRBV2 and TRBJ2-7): EPEVTQTPSHQVTQMGQEVILRCVPISNHLYFYWYRQILGQKVEFLVSFYNNEISEKSEIFDDQFSVERPDGSNFTLKIRSTKLEDSAMYFCASSAHNAAVYEQYFGPGTRLTVT.

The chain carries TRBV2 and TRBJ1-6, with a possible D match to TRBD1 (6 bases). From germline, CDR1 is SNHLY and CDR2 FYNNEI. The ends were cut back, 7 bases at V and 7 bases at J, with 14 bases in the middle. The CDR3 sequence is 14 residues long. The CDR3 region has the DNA TGTGCCAGCATCAACAGGGTTACGAATTCACCCCTCCACTTT. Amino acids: CASINRVTNSPLHF.